This paragraph covers one TCR beta chain sequence. The antigen remains unidentified. The ends were cut back, 5 bases at V and 0 bases at J, with 17 bases in the middle. Germline V CDR1 and CDR2: SGHVS, FQNEAQ. The CDR3 sequence is 17 residues long. The sample is drawn from a study of cytomegalovirus exposure and HLA in healthy donors. Study findings and constraints: Indistinguishable V segments, including TRBV6-2 and TRBV6-3, were excluded. A later analysis, which compared TCR beta chains of equal frequency, found the HLA-associated ones more clonally expanded.

In the PCR, 60 Vbeta and 13 Jbeta primers were used. Method: immunoSEQ multiplex PCR; TCRdb's copy keeps in-frame clones and lacks some. The table lists roughly 190,000 clones, approximately 80% of them singletons. What was sequenced was PBMCs. This sequence joins TRBV7-8 and TRBJ1-5; D gene ambiguous. The TCR originated in a woman between 45 and 60 years old in good health and CMV-seropositive. The CDR3 DNA is TGTGCCAGCAGCCTATTCCCCTCCCCCAATAGCAATCAGCCCCAGCATTTT. It is translated as CASSLFPSPNSNQPQHF.